This T cell receptor beta chain was profiled in a study of blood T cell repertoires in COVID-19. Using immunoSEQ multiplex PCR, the repertoire was profiled, and TCRdb retains in-frame clones only, with some absent. The sample contains some 90,000 clones, 65% to 90% of which appear only once. Trimming took 7 bases from V and 3 from J; bases not matched to a gene: 6. In germline, CDR1 is SNHLY, CDR2 FYNNEI. The CDR3 has 14 residues. The receptor's source is a man aged 80 or over with active or convalescent COVID-19. The sample comprised peripheral blood. The chain employs TRBV2 and TRBJ1-1; TRBD1 matches 9 bases. The CDR3 is CASTGTGFDTEAFF. CDR3 bases: TGTGCCAGCACCGGGACAGGGTTTGACACTGAAGCTTTCTTT.